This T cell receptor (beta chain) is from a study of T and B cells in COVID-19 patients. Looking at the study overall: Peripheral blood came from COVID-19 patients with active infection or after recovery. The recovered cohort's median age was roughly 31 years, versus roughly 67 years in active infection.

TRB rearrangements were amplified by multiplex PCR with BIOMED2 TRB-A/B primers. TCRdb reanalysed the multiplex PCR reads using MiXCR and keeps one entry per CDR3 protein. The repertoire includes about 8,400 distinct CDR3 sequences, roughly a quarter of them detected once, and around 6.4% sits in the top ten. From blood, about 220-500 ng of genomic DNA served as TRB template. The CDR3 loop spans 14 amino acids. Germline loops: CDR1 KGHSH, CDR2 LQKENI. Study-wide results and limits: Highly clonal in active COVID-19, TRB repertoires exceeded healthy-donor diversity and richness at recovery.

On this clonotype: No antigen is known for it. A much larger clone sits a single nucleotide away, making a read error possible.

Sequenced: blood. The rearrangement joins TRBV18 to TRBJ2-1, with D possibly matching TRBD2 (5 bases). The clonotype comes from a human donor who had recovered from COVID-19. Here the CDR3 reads CASTPRVGRDEQFF. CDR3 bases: TGTGCCAGCACACCACGGGTCGGGCGGGATGAGCAGTTCTTC.